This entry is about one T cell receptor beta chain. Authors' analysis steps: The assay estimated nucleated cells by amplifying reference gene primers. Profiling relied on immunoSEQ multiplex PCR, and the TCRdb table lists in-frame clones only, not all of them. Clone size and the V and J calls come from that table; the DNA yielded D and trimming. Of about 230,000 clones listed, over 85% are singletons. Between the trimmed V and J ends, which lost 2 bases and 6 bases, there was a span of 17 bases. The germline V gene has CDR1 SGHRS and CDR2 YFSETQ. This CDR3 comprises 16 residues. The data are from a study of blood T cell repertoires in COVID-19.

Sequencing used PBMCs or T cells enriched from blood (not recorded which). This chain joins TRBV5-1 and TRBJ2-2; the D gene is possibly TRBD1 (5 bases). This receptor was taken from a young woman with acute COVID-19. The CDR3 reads CASSLEQGINSGELFF. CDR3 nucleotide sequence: TGCGCCAGCAGCTTAGAGCAGGGTATCAATTCCGGGGAGCTGTTTTTT.